The entry that follows covers one TCR beta chain sequence. What it binds is not known. The data are from a study of cytomegalovirus exposure and HLA in healthy donors. Study-level findings and limits: HLA allele associations emerged for around 16,000 TCR beta sequences in a later analysis, at 0.05 false discovery rate.

Healthy bone marrow donors made up the cohort. Donors sampled were nominally healthy, though unrecorded immune exposures were likely. Vbeta (60) and Jbeta (13) primers were used in the PCR. Profiling relied on immunoSEQ multiplex PCR, and the TCRdb table lists in-frame clones only, not all of them. Of some 80,000 clones in the sample, around 76% were seen once. CDR1 is MDHEN and CDR2 is SYDVKM in the germline V gene. This CDR3 has 11 amino acids. Trimming shortened V by 6 bases and J by 6 bases, and 8 bases separated the two germline ends. The sequenced sample consisted of PBMCs. The receptor was isolated from a man aged 35-49 years in good health and CMV-seronegative. The J gene is TRBJ1-2, the V gene TRBV28; TRBD1 might be the D (6 bases). CDR3 loop: CASRQGDGYTF. For the CDR3, the DNA is TGTGCCAGCAGACAGGGCGATGGCTACACCTTC.